This TCR beta chain was retrieved from a study of identical twins. Findings and caveats of the study: Models predicted too little out-of-frame TCR alpha sharing in monozygotic twins.

On this clonotype: The antigen remains undetermined.

TCRdb fed the 5' RACE reads into MiXCR, producing one record per CDR3 protein. The sample lists roughly 490,000 distinct CDR3 sequences, over 11% occurring once. These data are also associated with another study on yellow fever vaccine responses in identical twins.

Input material: CD4+ T cells sorted from blood. The origin of this receptor is a woman younger than 30 in good health.

CDR3 sequence: CASSFFQGRAMNTEAFF. The CDR3 nucleotides read TGTGCCAGCAGTTTTTTTCAGGGAAGGGCGATGAACACTGAAGCTTTCTTT. The chain links TRBV28 to TRBJ1-1; a weak D match, TRBD1 (5 bases). V lost 3 bases to trimming and J lost 0 bases, with 17 bases between them. The CDR3 consists of 17 residues. The germline gives CDR1 MDHEN, CDR2 SYDVKM.